This T cell receptor (beta chain) was captured in a study of blood T cell repertoires in COVID-19. Study in general: Samples came from the United States, Italy and Spain, spanning acute and convalescent COVID-19. PBMCs, B-cell-depleted T cells, or T cells provided the cDNA or gDNA that made up the material.

Study processing details: Amplified reference gene primers provided the basis for estimating nucleated cell counts. TCRdb's copy holds only in-frame clones and misses some; the assay was immunoSEQ multiplex PCR. V and J calls and clone size follow that table, whereas D and trimming were derived from the DNA. The sample shows around 100,000 clones, around 87% of them seen only once. V dropped 5 bases and J dropped 2 bases, with 10 bases sitting between them. Germline V CDR1 and CDR2: MDHEN, SYDVKM. CDR3 length: 14 amino acids. The gene calls are TRBV28 and TRBJ1-3, with a weak D call TRBD1 (5 bases). The sequenced sample consisted of peripheral blood. The sequence was collected from a woman aged 30 to 39 with acute or convalescent COVID-19. In DNA, the CDR3 is TGTGCCAGCAGTCCTGCAGGGACTGGAAACACCATATATTTT. Amino acid sequence: CASSPAGTGNTIYF.